This TCR beta chain stems from a study of T cells in Graves' hyperthyroidism and ophthalmopathy. From germline, CDR1 is SQVTM and CDR2 ANQGSEA. This CDR3 is 12 amino acids long. Deletions cut 1 base from V and 4 bases from J, with 7 bases between. Amplification yielded TCR beta CDR3 regions, with RNA transcripts as the source. Using the HTBI primer set, a first-round RT-PCR was run on the TCR CDR3. MiXCR, applied by TCRdb to the multiplex PCR reads, yields one record per CDR3 protein. The table records about 570,000 distinct CDR3 sequences, around 42% of them present only once. Findings and caveats of the study: The model's output predicted ophthalmopathy at a median of about 6.5 months prior to onset. Among thyroid clonotypes expanded above 0.001, most also appeared in blood. A model of 13 V-J pairs discriminated ophthalmopathy from stable hyperthyroidism.

Points on this clonotype: The antigen is not known.

The sample comprised peripheral blood or thyroid tissue (not recorded which). The chain is built from TRBV29-1 and TRBJ1-2; D is unclear. The TCR was taken from an adult woman with Graves' disease, either hyperthyroidism or ophthalmopathy (not recorded which). The CDR3 loop is CSVEAALYGYTF. The CDR3 coding sequence is TGCAGCGTTGAAGCAGCTCTCTATGGCTACACCTTC.